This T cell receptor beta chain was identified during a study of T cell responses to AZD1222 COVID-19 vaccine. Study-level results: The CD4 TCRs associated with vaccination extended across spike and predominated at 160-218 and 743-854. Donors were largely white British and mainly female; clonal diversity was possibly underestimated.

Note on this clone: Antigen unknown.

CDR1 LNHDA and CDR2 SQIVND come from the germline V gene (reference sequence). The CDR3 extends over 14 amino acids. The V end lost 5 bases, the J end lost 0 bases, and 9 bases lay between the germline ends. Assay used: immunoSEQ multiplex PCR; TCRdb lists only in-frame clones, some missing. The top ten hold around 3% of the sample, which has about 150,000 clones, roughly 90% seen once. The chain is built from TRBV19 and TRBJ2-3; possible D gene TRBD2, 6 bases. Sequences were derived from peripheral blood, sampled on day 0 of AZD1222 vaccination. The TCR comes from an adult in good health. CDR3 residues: CASSGGTSTDTQYF. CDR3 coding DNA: TGTGCCAGTAGTGGCGGGACTAGCACAGATACGCAGTATTTT.